One sample yielded the 4 T cell receptor beta chains listed below, sequenced in a study of T cell changes during pregnancy in multiple sclerosis. Libraries were prepared by immunoSEQ multiplex PCR; TCRdb keeps only in-frame clonotypes and omits some of them. The sample holds tens of thousands of clones, about nine tenths seen once. Sample: CD4+ T cells from peripheral blood mononuclear cells, taken after pregnancy. These receptor sequences come from a female donor in good health, enrolled as a control in a pregnancy study.

This clone was recorded once. This rearrangement joins TRBV7-9 to TRBJ1-6, with 9 nucleotides matching TRBD1. The CDR3 is made up of 14 amino acids. Germline V lookup: CDR1 SEHNR, CDR2 FQNEAQ (reference sequence). V was clipped by 4 bases and J by 10 bases; unmatched bases: 5. The CDR3 region is CASSSRQGGSPLHF. CDR3 bases: TGTGCCAGCAGCTCACGACAGGGGGGATCACCCCTCCACTTT.

The chain uses TRBV6-6 and TRBJ2-7; TRBD2 aligns across 10 bases. The CDR3 spans 16 residues. CDR1 is MNHNY and CDR2 is SVGAGI in the germline V gene (reference sequence). Trimming cost V 6 bases and J 6 bases; bases outside gene matches: 14. CDR3 region: CASRLDNLAGAREQYF. The CDR3, as DNA: TGTGCCAGCAGACTTGATAACCTAGCGGGGGCACGCGAGCAGTACTTC.

This clone was observed a single time. V gene TRBV19 combines with J gene TRBJ2-5, with a tentative D call TRBD2 (6 bases). CDR1 LNHDA and CDR2 SQIVND come from the germline V gene (reference sequence). V dropped 1 base and J dropped 5 bases, with 11 bases sitting between them. CDR3 length equals 14 residues. The CDR3 bases are TGTGCCAGTAGTATAGGGGGAGGAGGGGAGACCCAGTACTTC. Protein product: CASSIGGGGETQYF.

The chain recombines TRBV11-2 with TRBJ2-4, with D possibly being TRBD1 (6 bases). Germline loops: CDR1 SGHAT, CDR2 FQNNGV. This CDR3 is 15 amino acids long. V was cut by 5 bases and J by 11 bases, with 22 bases left in between. The DNA for the CDR3 is TGTGCCAGCAGCGTCGGGACAATCACCGCTAATTTTCAGTACTTC. The encoded protein is CASSVGTITANFQYF.